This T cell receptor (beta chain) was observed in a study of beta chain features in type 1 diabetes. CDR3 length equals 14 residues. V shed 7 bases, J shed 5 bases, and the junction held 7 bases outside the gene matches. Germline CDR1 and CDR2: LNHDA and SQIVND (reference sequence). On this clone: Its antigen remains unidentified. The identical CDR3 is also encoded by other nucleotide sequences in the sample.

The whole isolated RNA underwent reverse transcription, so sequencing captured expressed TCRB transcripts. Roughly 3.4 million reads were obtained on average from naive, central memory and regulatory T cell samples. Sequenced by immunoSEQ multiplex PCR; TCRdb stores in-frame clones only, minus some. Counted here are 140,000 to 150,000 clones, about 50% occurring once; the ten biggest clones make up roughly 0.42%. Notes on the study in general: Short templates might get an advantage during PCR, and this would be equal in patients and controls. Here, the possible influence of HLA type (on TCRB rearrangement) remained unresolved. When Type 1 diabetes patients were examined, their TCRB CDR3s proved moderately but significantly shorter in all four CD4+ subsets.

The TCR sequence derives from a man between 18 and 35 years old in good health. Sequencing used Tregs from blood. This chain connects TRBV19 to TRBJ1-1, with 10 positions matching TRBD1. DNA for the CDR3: TGTGCCAGTACCAGGACAGGGGGAGGAACTGAAGCTTTCTTT. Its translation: CASTRTGGGTEAFF.